A single sample gave rise to the 12 T cell receptor beta chains below, sequenced in a study of identical twins. One entry per CDR3 protein, called by TCRdb with MiXCR from the 5' RACE reads. This sample has approximately 1.8 million distinct CDR3 sequences; roughly 35% occur once, and the top ten carry about 0.25%. The sequencing input was cord blood. The receptors derive from a newborn girl in good health.

The chain is built from TRBV12-3 or TRBV12-4 and TRBJ1-2; 9 positions match TRBD1. V dropped 11 bases and J dropped 3; count of bases not matched to a gene: 10. The CDR3 is 14 amino acids. The CDR3 loop is CAVSPGQGHYGYTF. CDR3 coding DNA: TGTGCCGTGTCCCCGGGACAGGGCCACTATGGCTACACCTTC.

The chain carries TRBV6-6 and TRBJ1-2, with TRBD1 matching over 8 bases. The CDR3 sequence is 13 residues long. Germline CDR1 MNHNY, CDR2 SVGAGI (reference sequence). Trimming removed 4 bases from V and 6 bases from J; junction bases left unmatched: 4. CDR3 DNA: TGTGCCAGCAGTTCGACAGGGGAACATGGCTACACCTTC. As protein: CASSSTGEHGYTF.

This clonotype was picked up many times. The V gene is TRBV5-1, the J gene TRBJ1-2, with 7 nucleotides matching TRBD1. Per germline, CDR1 SGHRS and CDR2 YFSETQ. With V trimmed by 4 bases and J by 2 bases, 14 bases remained unmatched. CDR3 length: 17 amino acids. Here the CDR3 DNA reads TGCGCCAGCAGCGTCGGACAGGACTCCTTCCTAAACTATGGCTACACCTTC. Its translation: CASSVGQDSFLNYGYTF.

Only a few counts were recorded for this clonotype. The rearrangement joins TRBV9 to TRBJ2-1; D perhaps matches TRBD2 (5 bases). Trimming left V 2 bases short and J 1 base short, with 10 bases between. This CDR3 is built from 15 residues. Germline CDR1 reads SGDLS; CDR2 reads YYNGEE. The CDR3 nucleotides read TGTGCCAGCAGCGTGTGGGGAGAATCCTACAATGAGCAGTTCTTC. It specifies CASSVWGESYNEQFF.

V and J are TRBV4-2 and TRBJ2-2; no firm D call. The CDR3 covers 13 residues. Trimming stripped 2 bases from V and 6 bases from J, with 7 bases between. Germline-derived CDR1 and CDR2 are LGHNA and YNFKEQ. CDR3 sequence reads: CASSQNPSGELFF. CDR3 DNA sequence: TGTGCCAGCAGCCAAAATCCGTCCGGGGAGCTGTTTTTT.

This clonotype was seen more than once but under ten times. This chain links TRBV14 with TRBJ1-2; D perhaps matches TRBD1 (6 bases). Germline V gene sequence: CDR1 SGHDN, CDR2 FVKESK. The CDR3 covers 15 residues. V was trimmed by 7 bases and J by 4 bases, leaving 19 bases between them. The CDR3 protein is CASTLGGQPPYGYTF. The CDR3 DNA reads as TGTGCCAGCACCCTAGGGGGGCAGCCCCCCTATGGCTACACCTTC.

V gene TRBV2 combines with J gene TRBJ1-1; D uncertain. Looked up from germline, CDR1 is SNHLY and CDR2 is FYNNEI. The CDR3 contains 14 residues. Trimming stripped 4 bases from V and 6 bases from J, with 15 bases between. The CDR3 reads CASSVVPDVSEAFF. DNA of the CDR3: TGTGCCAGCAGTGTTGTCCCGGACGTATCTGAAGCTTTCTTT.

A few counts support this clonotype. This rearrangement joins TRBV28 to TRBJ2-7; 12 bases are shared with TRBD2. The CDR3 has 15 amino acids. The germline CDR1 and CDR2 sequences are MDHEN and SYDVKM. J lost 4 bases, V lost 3 bases, and 4 bases had no gene match. The CDR3 DNA follows: TGTGCCAGCAGTTTGCCTAGCGGGAGGGGATACGAGCAGTACTTC. This gives the protein CASSLPSGRGYEQYF.

In its sample, this clonotype was seen a few times. The V and J genes are TRBV20-1 and TRBJ1-2; D is perhaps TRBD1 (5 bases). This CDR3 comprises 13 residues. Trimming shortened V by 3 bases and J by 2 bases, and 10 bases separated the two germline ends. The V gene's germline CDR1 is DFQATT and CDR2 SNEGSKA (reference sequence). This CDR3 is CSASRVGNYGYTF. The CDR3 DNA follows: TGCAGTGCTAGCAGGGTAGGGAACTATGGCTACACCTTC.

The chain recombines TRBV28 with TRBJ2-5; the D gene is possibly TRBD1 (6 bases). V dropped 4 bases and J dropped 5 bases, with 20 bases sitting between them. Per germline, CDR1 MDHEN and CDR2 SYDVKM. This CDR3 has 16 amino acids. CDR3 DNA sequence: TGTGCCAGCAGTTCCTTAACAGGGATTCGAGGGGAGACCCAGTACTTC. Its protein is CASSSLTGIRGETQYF.

CDR3 in amino acids: CSARGPTSRTEAFF. Written as DNA, the CDR3 is TGCAGTGCGCGGGGACCAACCTCGAGGACTGAAGCTTTCTTT. The chain recombines TRBV20-1 with TRBJ1-1; weak D call: TRBD1 (5 bases). This CDR3 has 14 amino acids. Germline CDR1 and CDR2: DFQATT and SNEGSKA (reference sequence). Trimming took off 6 bases at V and 5 bases at J, with 19 bases between the two ends.

The rearrangement uses TRBV3-1 and TRBJ1-1, with 7 bases aligning to TRBD1. The CDR3 runs to 15 residues. Germline V gene sequence: CDR1 LGHDT, CDR2 YNNKEL (reference sequence). With 0 bases clipped from V and 0 bases from J, the junction kept 1 base outside the gene matches. The CDR3 region is CASSQEGQLNTEAFF. CDR3 DNA sequence: TGTGCCAGCAGCCAAGAGGGACAGCTGAACACTGAAGCTTTCTTT.